Following are 28 T cell receptor beta chains from one sample sequenced in a study of CD8 T cells in ankylosing spondylitis. TCRdb recomputed calls from the 5' RACE reads with MiXCR, one row per CDR3 protein. The sample records about 36,000 distinct CDR3 sequences, 4.5% to 6% being singletons. What was sequenced was blood, either unsorted or a sorted T cell fraction (not recorded which). The receptors come from a male donor with ankylosing spondylitis or in good health (not recorded which).

This clonotype was seen at least ten times. CDR3 region: CASSLIGQGETQYF. CDR3 DNA sequence: TGCGCCAGCAGCCTGATTGGACAGGGGGAGACCCAGTACTTC. J is TRBJ2-5 and V is TRBV5-1; 9 bases agree with TRBD1. Unmatched junction bases numbered 6, after V lost 4 bases and J lost 5 bases. The length of the CDR3 is 14 residues. Germline CDR1 is SGHRS and CDR2 is YFSETQ.

The chain has TRBV10-3 and TRBJ2-1, with D perhaps matching TRBD2 (7 bases). The CDR3 runs to 14 residues. The V end was cut by 0 bases, the J end by 9 bases, with 12 bases between. From germline, CDR1 is ENHRY and CDR2 SYGVKD. The CDR3 region has the DNA TGTGCCATCAGTGAGTCGATTAGGGGGGGTGAGCAGTTCTTC. Encoded protein: CAISESIRGGEQFF.

This clonotype was counted at least ten times. This chain links TRBV20-1 with TRBJ2-3, with a possible D match to TRBD1 (6 bases). This CDR3 spans 16 amino acids. The V end was cut by 3 bases, the J end by 3 bases, with 19 bases between. Germline-derived CDR1 and CDR2 are DFQATT and SNEGSKA (reference sequence). DNA of the CDR3: TGCAGTGCTAGTCCTCCAGGGGCGTTCCTTACAGATACGCAGTATTTT. It encodes CSASPPGAFLTDTQYF.

This rearrangement joins TRBV30 to TRBJ2-1; tentatively, D is TRBD2 (5 bases). The CDR3 is made up of 13 amino acids. With 5 bases removed from V and 8 bases from J, the gap between germline ends came to 16 bases. CDR1 is GTSNPN, CDR2 SVGIG, per germline (reference sequence). The CDR3 DNA reads TGTGCCTGGTCGGGAATAGGGAGTTATGAGCAGTTCTTC. It yields the protein CAWSGIGSYEQFF.

This clonotype came up many times. The gene calls are TRBV29-1 and TRBJ2-5; D may be TRBD1 (6 bases). The CDR3 is 12 amino acids. Germline V gives CDR1 SQVTM, CDR2 ANQGSEA. V lost 7 bases and J 5 bases, leaving 14 bases between the germline ends. The CDR3 reads CSAGTPGETQYF. CDR3 DNA: TGCAGCGCCGGGACACCAGGGGAGACCCAGTACTTC.

This clonotype was recorded many times. This chain uses TRBV28 with TRBJ1-2, with TRBD1 identical over 9 bases. Germline V lookup: CDR1 MDHEN, CDR2 SYDVKM. The CDR3 contains 13 residues. V was clipped by 5 bases and J by 7 bases; unmatched bases: 5. DNA for the CDR3: TGTGCCAGCAGTCCGTCGACAGGGGGTGGCTACACCTTC. It specifies CASSPSTGGGYTF.

This clonotype showed up many times. The chain links TRBV5-1 to TRBJ2-7; D is perhaps TRBD2 (5 bases). The germline V gene has CDR1 SGHRS and CDR2 YFSETQ. The germline V and J ends were trimmed by 0 bases and 7 bases, with 14 bases remaining between them. The CDR3 runs to 14 residues. This chain's CDR3 is CASSLAAGLGEQYF. In nucleotides, the CDR3 is TGCGCCAGCAGCTTGGCGGCGGGTTTAGGGGAGCAGTACTTC.

This clonotype was counted ten times or more. The CDR3 loop reads CASSDFSYGYTF. CDR3 nucleotide sequence: TGCGCCAGCAGTGATTTTTCCTATGGCTACACCTTC. V gene TRBV10-2 combines with J gene TRBJ1-2; D gene unclear. The length of the CDR3 is 12 residues. In germline, CDR1 is WSHSY, CDR2 SAAADI. V lost 3 bases and J lost 4, with 6 bases in between.

This sequence joins TRBV6-2 or TRBV6-3 and TRBJ2-1; 9 bases fit TRBD2. Germline CDR1 and CDR2: MNHEY and SVGEGT. This CDR3 has 14 residues. The J segment lost 6 bases and the V segment lost 4 bases, leaving 4 bases of the junction unmatched. CDR3 coding DNA: TGTGCCAGCAGTTGGGGGACTAGCAGCAATGAGCAGTTCTTC. Translated, it gives CASSWGTSSNEQFF.

This clonotype was seen ten or more times. A junction boundary mismatches the germline segment, possibly from a read error. This rearrangement joins TRBV7-2 to TRBJ1-4; D unclear. CDR3 length equals 13 residues. Germline V gives CDR1 SGHTA, CDR2 FQGNSA. CDR3 nucleotide sequence: TGTGCCAGCAGCCCCGACGGCATAGTAGGTCCCCACTTT. Protein sequence: CASSPDGIVGPHF.

There are many counts of this clonotype. V is TRBV4-3 and J is TRBJ2-7; D call uncertain. CDR1 and CDR2 from the germline V gene are LGHNA and YSLEER. This CDR3 is 16 amino acids long. V was cut by 4 bases and J by 2 bases, with 18 bases left in between. CDR3 sequence reads: CASSRGINRPTYEQYF. CDR3 coding DNA: TGCGCCAGCAGCCGTGGTATTAACAGACCTACCTACGAGCAGTACTTC.

This clonotype was observed many times. The chain recombines TRBV29-1 with TRBJ2-1, with TRBD1 matching over 10 bases. Germline-derived CDR1 and CDR2 are SQVTM and ANQGSEA. V shed 5 bases, J shed 7 bases, and the junction held 5 bases outside the gene matches. The CDR3 contains 13 residues. This chain's CDR3 is CSVNPGQGNEQFF. DNA of the CDR3: TGCAGCGTTAACCCGGGACAGGGGAATGAGCAGTTCTTC.

This clonotype was seen at least ten times. The chain carries TRBV5-1 and TRBJ2-2; TRBD1 is a possible D gene (6 bases). V was shortened by 2 bases and J by 6 bases, with 14 bases between the two germline ends. Germline V gene sequence: CDR1 SGHRS, CDR2 YFSETQ. The CDR3 is 15 amino acids. CDR3 loop: CASSLLQGASGELFF. Written as DNA, the CDR3 is TGCGCCAGCAGCTTACTACAGGGAGCGTCCGGGGAGCTGTTTTTT.

This clonotype showed up many times. CDR3 DNA sequence: TGTGCCAGCAGTGAACACATTAATGAAAAACTGTTTTTT. Its protein is CASSEHINEKLFF. V usage is TRBV28 and J usage is TRBJ1-4; D ambiguous. This CDR3 is 13 amino acids long. Trimming removed 5 bases at V and 4 bases at J, with 8 bases between. Germline CDR1 is MDHEN and CDR2 is SYDVKM.

In this sample, this clonotype turned up many times. The chain recombines TRBV19 with TRBJ1-2; 8 nucleotides align to TRBD1. This CDR3 region has 13 residues. From germline, CDR1 is LNHDA and CDR2 SQIVND (reference sequence). After removal of 5 bases from V and 8 bases from J, the junction contained 7 bases not matched to a gene. CDR3 sequence: CASSATGQGGYTF. Written as DNA, the CDR3 is TGTGCCAGTAGTGCCACCGGACAGGGAGGCTACACCTTC.

This clonotype has a count of ten or more. The chain couples TRBV20-1 to TRBJ1-1; 11 nucleotides agree with TRBD1. The CDR3 loop spans 18 amino acids. Germline CDR1 reads DFQATT; CDR2 reads SNEGSKA (reference sequence). The V segment lost 2 bases and the J segment 5 bases; nucleotides outside the gene matches: 16. CDR3 sequence (DNA): TGCAGTGCTAGACCGAGGGACAGGGGGAATCCCTGGCGGACTGAAGCTTTCTTT. This codes for CSARPRDRGNPWRTEAFF.

There are many counts of this clonotype. This sequence joins TRBV5-1 and TRBJ2-1, with TRBD1 as a possible D gene (6 bases). V lost 0 bases and J lost 1, with 11 bases in between. The length of the CDR3 is 16 residues. Per germline, CDR1 SGHRS and CDR2 YFSETQ. CDR3 DNA: TGCGCCAGCAGCTTGGGTGGACAGAAATCCTACAATGAGCAGTTCTTC. The encoded protein is CASSLGGQKSYNEQFF.

In this sample, this clonotype turned up many times. The V and J genes are TRBV19 and TRBJ1-1, with a possible D match to TRBD1 (6 bases). The CDR3 is made up of 15 amino acids. The V gene's germline CDR1 is LNHDA and CDR2 SQIVND (reference sequence). Trimming cost V 7 bases and J 1 base, with 16 bases left between them. In DNA, the CDR3 is TGTGCCAGTATTACCAAGGTGGGGGCGAACACTGAAGCTTTCTTT. Its translation: CASITKVGANTEAFF.

This clonotype was detected many times. The rearrangement links TRBV6-4 to TRBJ2-1, with TRBD2 matching over 10 bases. Germline trimming cut 4 bases from V and 7 bases from J; bases unmatched to any gene: 4. CDR1 is MRHNA and CDR2 is SNTAGT in the germline V gene. CDR3 length: 14 amino acids. DNA of the CDR3: TGTGCCAGCAGTGCTAGCGGGAGATTTAATGAGCAGTTCTTC. This gives the protein CASSASGRFNEQFF.

Concerning this clonotype: Compared with germline, one end of the junction differs, possibly owing to a read error. V and J are TRBV7-9 and TRBJ2-1; no clear D. The germline gives CDR1 SEHNR, CDR2 FQNEAQ (reference sequence). This CDR3 comprises 12 residues. The CDR3 DNA reads as TGTGCCAGCAGCCCTCCCTCCGTCGAGCAGCTCTTC. It yields the protein CASSPPSVEQLF. Looking up the rest from reference TRBV7-9 and TRBJ2-1 gives the full variable domain: DTGVSQNPRHKITKRGQNVTFRCDPISEHNRLYWYRQTLGQGPEFLTYFQNEAQLEKSRLLSDRFSAERPKGSFSTLEIQRTEQGDSAMYLCASSPPSVEQLFGPGTRLTVL.

This clonotype was counted many times. The chain couples TRBV6-5 to TRBJ2-1; 7 nucleotides agree with TRBD1. The length of the CDR3 is 15 residues. Looked up from germline, CDR1 is MNHEY and CDR2 is SVGAGI. After removal of 2 bases from V and 6 bases from J, the junction contained 7 bases not matched to a gene. CDR3 DNA: TGTGCCAGCAGTTACAACCCAGGGGGTCGCAATGAGCAGTTCTTC. Translation: CASSYNPGGRNEQFF.

This clonotype was detected ten times or more. The CDR3, as DNA: TGCAGCGTTGACTCGGGGGAGACCCAGTACTTC. Residues: CSVDSGETQYF. The V call is TRBV29-1, the J call TRBJ2-5; possible D gene TRBD2, 5 bases. Trimming removed 3 bases at V and 5 bases at J, with 7 bases between. This CDR3 is 11 amino acids long. Looked up from germline, CDR1 is SQVTM and CDR2 is ANQGSEA.

This clonotype was seen repeatedly, ten times or more. The chain carries TRBV6-1 and TRBJ2-7, with 7 bases identical to TRBD1. The CDR3 is 14 amino acids. The germline V gene encodes CDR1 MNHNS and CDR2 SASEGT. Unmatched junction bases numbered 8, after V lost 6 bases and J lost 3 bases. CDR3 nucleotides: TGTGCCAGCAGGACCTCAGGGACAGACTACGAGCAGTACTTC. Protein product: CASRTSGTDYEQYF.

In this sample, this clonotype turned up many times. The chain employs TRBV29-1 and TRBJ2-1; 7 bases agree with TRBD2. The germline CDR1 and CDR2 sequences are SQVTM and ANQGSEA. Unmatched junction bases numbered 6, after V lost 3 bases and J lost 4 bases. This CDR3 spans 14 amino acids. For the CDR3, the DNA is TGCAGCGTTGAGTATAGCGGGTCATACAATGAGCAGTTCTTC. It specifies CSVEYSGSYNEQFF.

This clonotype was detected ten times or more. The J gene is TRBJ1-1, the V gene TRBV7-9; weak D call: TRBD1 (5 bases). V shed 4 bases and J shed 1 base, with 16 bases lying between them. Germline CDR1 and CDR2: SEHNR and FQNEAQ (reference sequence). The CDR3 loop spans 16 amino acids. The CDR3 coding sequence is TGTGCCAGCAGCTGGGACGGGGGGAGGCCGAACACTGAAGCTTTCTTT. Protein: CASSWDGGRPNTEAFF.

Many counts were recorded for this clonotype. The V call is TRBV29-1, the J call TRBJ1-2, with 8 bases matching TRBD1. Germline trimming cut 8 bases from V and 6 bases from J; bases unmatched to any gene: 8. Germline CDR1 and CDR2: SQVTM and ANQGSEA. The CDR3 has 12 amino acids. Here the CDR3 reads CSLRTGSDGYTF. The CDR3 nucleotides are TGCAGCTTACGGACAGGGAGCGATGGCTACACCTTC.

This clonotype has a count of ten or more. CDR3 nucleotides: TGTGCCAGCAGTACCGGGACAGGGATGAACGAGCAGTACTTC. Protein product: CASSTGTGMNEQYF. This chain connects TRBV2 to TRBJ2-7; TRBD1 aligns across 9 bases. The J segment lost 5 bases and the V segment lost 5 bases, leaving 7 bases of the junction unmatched. This CDR3 is 14 amino acids long. Germline-derived CDR1 and CDR2 are SNHLY and FYNNEI.

This clonotype was picked up many times. This rearrangement joins TRBV9 to TRBJ2-2; D gene uncertain. The V end lost 1 base, the J end lost 5 bases, and 6 bases lay between the germline ends. The CDR3 has 13 residues. CDR1 and CDR2 from the germline V gene are SGDLS and YYNGEE. CDR3 amino acids: CASSVSGTGELFF. The CDR3 region has the DNA TGTGCCAGCAGCGTATCCGGAACCGGGGAGCTGTTTTTT.